The T cell receptor beta chain described here comes from a study of cytomegalovirus exposure and HLA in healthy donors. This clone was picked up one time. 60 Vbeta and 13 Jbeta primers were used in PCR. Only in-frame clones appear in the TCRdb table, and some are missing; sequencing was by immunoSEQ multiplex PCR. The data show some 150,000 clones, around 75% seen once. The TCR originated in a man aged 60 to 75 in good health and CMV-seronegative. The material sequenced was PBMCs.

CDR3 protein: CASSDRFGTSGEGPYEQYF. For the CDR3, the DNA is TGTGCCAGCAGTGACAGGTTCGGGACTAGCGGAGAGGGGCCCTACGAGCAGTACTTC. The chain joins TRBV6-1 to TRBJ2-7, with 11 positions matching TRBD2. The V gene's germline CDR1 is MNHNS and CDR2 SASEGT. V dropped 3 bases and J dropped 2; count of bases not matched to a gene: 15. This CDR3 is built from 19 residues.